Listed here are 10 T cell receptor beta chains from one sample, sequenced in a study of breast tumors, draining lymph nodes, adjacent tissues. TCRdb itself ran the multiplex PCR reads through MiXCR, one entry per CDR3 protein. Altogether more than 200,000 distinct CDR3 sequences are present, about 32% being singletons, with the ten largest covering around 1.5%. Samples came from axillary lymph nodes draining the breast cancer. Sequenced sample: axillary lymph node tissue. The origin of the receptors is a female donor with breast cancer. Some clones in this sample may be carry-over from other donors' samples.

This clonotype was picked up many times. The chain is built from TRBV5-1 and TRBJ2-2; no clear D. CDR1 and CDR2 (germline): SGHRS, YFSETQ. The CDR3 is 14 amino acids. The V gene lost 2 bases and the J gene lost 1 base, with 6 bases spanning the gap. In nucleotides, the CDR3 is TGCGCCAGCAGCTTCCGACAGAACACCGGGGAGCTGTTTTTT. This gives the protein CASSFRQNTGELFF.

This clonotype has at least ten counts. V and J are TRBV11-2 and TRBJ2-7; 7 nucleotides match TRBD2. Germline V CDR1 and CDR2: SGHAT, FQNNGV. J was trimmed by 5 bases and V by 1 base; bases with no gene match: 8. This CDR3 region has 15 residues. The chain's CDR3 is CASSLVGGSGHEQYF. The CDR3 bases are TGTGCCAGCAGCTTAGTGGGGGGGAGTGGCCACGAGCAGTACTTC. Together with reference TRBV11-2 and TRBJ2-7, the CDR3 gives the full variable domain: EAGVAQSPRYKIIEKRQSVAFWCNPISGHATLYWYQQILGQGPKLLIQFQNNGVVDDSQLPKDRFSAERLKGVDSTLKIQPAKLEDSAVYLCASSLVGGSGHEQYFGPGTRLTVT.

This clonotype occurred many times. This chain links TRBV18 with TRBJ1-4; D is uncertain. V was cut by 2 bases and J by 12 bases, with 13 bases left in between. Germline CDR1 is KGHSH and CDR2 is LQKENI. The CDR3 loop spans 13 amino acids. The CDR3 nucleotides read TGTGCCAGCTCACCAACGGGTGCTATGGAACTGTTTTTT. Translating gives CASSPTGAMELFF.

Notes on this clonotype: This could be a read error, since a much larger clone is one nucleotide away. The CDR3 DNA reads as TGTGCCTGGAGTTTTCGACAGGGGGGGGAGTCCGCCCGGCATTTT. It codes for CAWSFRQGGESARHF. The chain employs TRBV30 and TRBJ1-5, with TRBD1 matching over 9 bases. The germline V gene has CDR1 GTSNPN and CDR2 SVGIG (reference sequence). The CDR3 is 15 residues long. Losses at the gene ends were 2 bases for V and 15 bases for J; bases not matched to a gene: 17. The full variable domain, with the rest looked up from reference TRBV30 and TRBJ1-5, is SQTIHQWPATLVQPVGSPLSLECTVEGTSNPNLYWYRQAAGRGLQLLFYSVGIGQISSEVPQNLSASRPQDRQFILSSKKLLLSDSGFYLCAWSFRQGGESARHFGDGTRLSIL.

This clonotype was seen at least ten times. This clone may be a read error of a much larger clone one base away. The CDR3 nucleotides are TGCAGTGCTGACCCGACGGGCATGGGGGCGACCCAGTACTTC. It translates to CSADPTGMGATQYF. The V and J genes are TRBV20-1 and TRBJ2-5; the D gene is possibly TRBD1 (6 bases). V shed 5 bases and J shed 7 bases, with 20 bases lying between them. The CDR3 has 14 amino acids. Germline lookup yields CDR1 DFQATT and CDR2 SNEGSKA (reference sequence).

V is TRBV11-2 and J is TRBJ1-1; tentatively, D is TRBD1 (6 bases). Germline lookup yields CDR1 SGHAT and CDR2 FQNNGV. There are 12 residues in the CDR3. V lost 6 bases and J 9 bases, leaving 14 bases between the germline ends. The CDR3 sequence is CASRSRTAQAFF. CDR3 DNA sequence: TGTGCCAGCAGGTCCAGGACAGCTCAAGCTTTCTTT.

The V and J genes are TRBV6-2 or TRBV6-3 and TRBJ2-3; the match to TRBD1 covers 7 bases. CDR1 MNHEY and CDR2 SVGEGT come from the germline V gene. CDR3 size: 17 residues. V trimming: 5 bases; J trimming: 1 base; junction bases outside the gene matches: 12. This chain's CDR3 is CASSPMPTGPGTDTQYF. In nucleotides, the CDR3 is TGTGCCAGCAGTCCTATGCCGACAGGGCCAGGCACAGATACGCAGTATTTT.

The chain has TRBV5-1 and TRBJ2-2, with a possible D match to TRBD2 (6 bases). V shed 4 bases and J shed 6 bases, with 19 bases lying between them. Germline lookup yields CDR1 SGHRS and CDR2 YFSETQ. The CDR3 spans 16 residues. The CDR3 sequence: CASSPDGGLGAGELFF. The DNA of the CDR3 is TGCGCCAGCAGCCCGGACGGGGGACTTGGGGCCGGGGAGCTGTTTTTT.

The CDR3 DNA reads as TGTGCCAGTAAAACTAGCGGGAGCTACGAGCAGTACTATGGCTACACCTTC. This encodes CASKTSGSYEQYYGYTF. The J gene is TRBJ1-2, the V gene TRBV19; no reliable D call. Germline values: CDR1 LNHDA, CDR2 SQIVND (reference sequence). V gave up 7 bases and J gave up 3 bases, with 24 bases separating them. This CDR3 spans 17 amino acids.

This clonotype was seen at least ten times. The chain joins TRBV10-2 to TRBJ2-5; the match to TRBD1 covers 9 bases. There are 13 residues in the CDR3. V was clipped by 6 bases and J by 5 bases; unmatched bases: 4. From germline, CDR1 is WSHSY and CDR2 SAAADI. The DNA for the CDR3 is TGCGCCAGCAGGACAGGGGGAGGGGAGACCCAGTACTTC. Residues: CASRTGGGETQYF.